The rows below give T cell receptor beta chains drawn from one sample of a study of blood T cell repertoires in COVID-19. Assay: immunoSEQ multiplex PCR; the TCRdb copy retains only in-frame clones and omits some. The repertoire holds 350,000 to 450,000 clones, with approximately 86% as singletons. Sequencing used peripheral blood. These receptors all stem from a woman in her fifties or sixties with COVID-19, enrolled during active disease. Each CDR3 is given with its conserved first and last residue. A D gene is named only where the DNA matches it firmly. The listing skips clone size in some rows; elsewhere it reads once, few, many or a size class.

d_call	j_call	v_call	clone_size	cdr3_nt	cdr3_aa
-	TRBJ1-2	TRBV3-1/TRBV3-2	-	TGTGCCAGCAGCCAATACAGGGAAGAAGGCTACACCTTC	CASSQYREEGYTF
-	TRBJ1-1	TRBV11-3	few	TGTGCCAGCAGCTTAACCTACTGGACAGAAAGGAACACTGAAGCTTTCTTT	CASSLTYWTERNTEAFF
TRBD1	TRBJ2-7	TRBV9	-	TGTGCCAGCAGCCCAGGGGGACAGATGAACTACGAGCAGTACTTC	CASSPGGQMNYEQYF
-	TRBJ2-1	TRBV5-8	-	TGTGCCAGCAGCTTGGGGGTTAAGGGGTCCAATGAGCAGTTCTTC	CASSLGVKGSNEQFF
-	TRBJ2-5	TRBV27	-	TGTGCCAGCAGTTTTACGGGCGGGGCCCAGTACTTC	CASSFTGGAQYF
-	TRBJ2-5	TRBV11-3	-	TGTGCCAGCAGTCGTACAAGGGGGGAGACCCAGTACTTC	CASSRTRGETQYF
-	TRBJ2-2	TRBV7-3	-	TGTGCCAGCAGCTTAGGTCAGGGCACCGGGGAGCTGTTTTTT	CASSLGQGTGELFF
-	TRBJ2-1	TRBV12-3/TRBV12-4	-	TGTGCCAGCAGTTTGAGTGGTGGTGAGCAGTTCTTC	CASSLSGGEQFF
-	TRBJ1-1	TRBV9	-	TGTGCCAGCGGACAGTCGAACACTGAAGCTTTCTTT	CASGQSNTEAFF
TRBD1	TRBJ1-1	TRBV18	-	TGTGCCAGCTCACCTTCTACAGGGGTGGCCACTGAAGCTTTCTTT	CASSPSTGVATEAFF
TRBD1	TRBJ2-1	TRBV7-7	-	TGTGCCAGCAGCCCCGACAGGGGTCCTTACAATGAGCAGTTCTTC	CASSPDRGPYNEQFF
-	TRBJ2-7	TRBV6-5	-	TGTGCCAGCAGTTACTCGACGAGGTACGAGCAGTACTTC	CASSYSTRYEQYF
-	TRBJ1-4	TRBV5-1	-	TGCGCCAGCAGCTTGGGGGGAACTGACAGCGGGAGCCGGGGAAAACTGTTTTTT	CASSLGGTDSGSRGKLFF
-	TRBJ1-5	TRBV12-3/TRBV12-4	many	TGTGCCAGCAGTTTACCAGTTCAGCCCCAGCATTTT	CASSLPVQPQHF
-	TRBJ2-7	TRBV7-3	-	TGTGCCAGCAGCTTGTCCCGGGACTCCTACGAGCAGTACTTC	CASSLSRDSYEQYF
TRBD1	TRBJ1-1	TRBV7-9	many	TGTGCCAGCAGCTATCGGACGACAGGGGTGAACACTGAAGCTTTCTTT	CASSYRTTGVNTEAFF
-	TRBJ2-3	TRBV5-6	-	TGTGCCAGCAGCTTGGTTGACGAGGGTACGCAGTATTTT	CASSLVDEGTQYF
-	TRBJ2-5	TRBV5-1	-	TGCGCCAGCAGCTTGATGGGGGGAGTTGAGGAGACCCAGTACTTC	CASSLMGGVEETQYF
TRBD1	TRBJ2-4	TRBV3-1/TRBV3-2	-	TGTGCCAGCAGCCCATACACCGGGACAGGCAACATTCAGTACTTC	CASSPYTGTGNIQYF
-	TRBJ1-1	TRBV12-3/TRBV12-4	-	TGTGCCAGCATTTTTGGGCCGGGGACTGAAGCTTTCTTT	CASIFGPGTEAFF
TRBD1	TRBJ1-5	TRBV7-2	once	TGTGCCAGCAGCTCGCAAGGGGGCAAACAGCCCCAGCATTTT	CASSSQGGKQPQHF
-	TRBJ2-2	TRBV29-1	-	TGCAGCGTGGCGGTCGACACCGGGGAGCTGTTTTTT	CSVAVDTGELFF
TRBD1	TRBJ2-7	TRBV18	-	TGTGCCAGCTCACCACCGAGGACAGGGGTCGGCGACGAGCAGTACTTC	CASSPPRTGVGDEQYF
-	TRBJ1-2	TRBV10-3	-	TGTGCCATCAAAGCCTCGCAGGGGACCTATGGCTACACCTTC	CAIKASQGTYGYTF
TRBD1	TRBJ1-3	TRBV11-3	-	TGTGCCAGCAGCTTAGAACAGGGGGCTTCTGGAAACACCATATATTTT	CASSLEQGASGNTIYF
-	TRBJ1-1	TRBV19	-	TGTGCCACTGGACAGTACATGAACACTGAAGCTTTCTTT	CATGQYMNTEAFF
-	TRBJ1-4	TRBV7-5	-	TGTGTCAGAAGCTTAGCGGGGGGAAGGGGTAATGAAAAACTGTTTTTT	CVRSLAGGRGNEKLFF
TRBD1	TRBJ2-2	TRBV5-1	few	TGCGCCAGCAGCCCTAGACAGGGGGCTGTCGGGGAGCTGTTTTTT	CASSPRQGAVGELFF
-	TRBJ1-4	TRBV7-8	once	TGTGCCAGCAGCTTAGCCACAGGTGAAAAACTGTTTTTT	CASSLATGEKLFF
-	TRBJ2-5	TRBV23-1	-	TGCGCCAGCAGTCAGCGAGTGGGGGCCCAAGGGGACAAATGCCAAGAGACCCAGTACTTC	CASSQRVGAQGDKCQETQYF
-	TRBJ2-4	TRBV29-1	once	TGCAGCGTTGCGGGGGTCCCTGATCTAGCCAAAAACATTCAGTACTTC	CSVAGVPDLAKNIQYF
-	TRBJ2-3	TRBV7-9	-	TGTGCCAGCGGTTCGGTTGAGAACACAGATACGCAGTATTTT	CASGSVENTDTQYF
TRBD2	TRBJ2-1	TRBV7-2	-	TGTGCCAGCAGCTTAGCTCAAGCGGGGGGGCCTGGTGAGCAGTTCTTC	CASSLAQAGGPGEQFF